This is a list of T cell receptor beta chains from one sample in a study of T cell responses to AZD1222 COVID-19 vaccine. Only in-frame clones appear in the TCRdb table, and some are missing; sequencing was by immunoSEQ multiplex PCR. Among roughly 150,000 clones listed, about 92% were seen once. The sample in question was peripheral blood, obtained on day 0 of AZD1222 vaccination. These receptors originate from an adult in good health. Both conserved end residues are part of each CDR3. A D gene is named only where the DNA matches it firmly. Clone sizes are given selectively: once, few, many, or a class where the clone is expanded.

size | D | J | V | length | DNA | CDR3
- | - | TRBJ2-7 | TRBV28 | 20 | TGTGCCAGCAGTTTACTCCGATCAACCGGGACGAGAGTCCCTCCCCACGAGCAGTACTTC | CASSLLRSTGTRVPPHEQYF
- | - | TRBJ2-2 | TRBV19 | 14 | TGTGCCAGTAGTATCTTAGCGAACACCGGGGAGCTGTTTTTT | CASSILANTGELFF
once | - | TRBJ1-2 | TRBV6-1 | 13 | TGTGCCAGCAGTGAAGCGGGGGGCCTCAGTAACACCTTC | CASSEAGGLSNTF
- | TRBD2 | TRBJ2-3 | TRBV4-3 | 21 | TGCGCCAGCAGCCGAAAGCCCGGACTAGCGGGGGACCTTACTAGCACAGATACGCAGTATTTT | CASSRKPGLAGDLTSTDTQYF
once | - | TRBJ2-3 | TRBV3-1/TRBV3-2 | 19 | TGTGCCAGCAGCCAAGGGCATTTGAGGAACAGGAGGACCCAAGATACGCAGTATTTT | CASSQGHLRNRRTQDTQYF
- | - | TRBJ1-5 | TRBV5-6 | 12 | TGTGCCAGCAGCTTGGGACTTCAGCCCCAGCATTTT | CASSLGLQPQHF
- | - | TRBJ1-6 | TRBV6-4 | 14 | TGTGCCAGCAGTGACTCGGAGAATAATTCACCCCTCCACTTT | CASSDSENNSPLHF
- | TRBD1 | TRBJ1-1 | TRBV2 | 14 | TGTGCCAGCAGTGTGGGGAGACAGGGGAGCGAAGCTTTCTTT | CASSVGRQGSEAFF
- | TRBD2 | TRBJ2-7 | TRBV6-5 | 15 | TGTGCCAGCAGTTACTCGGTAGCGGGGACCTACGAGCAGTACTTC | CASSYSVAGTYEQYF
- | TRBD1 | TRBJ1-3 | TRBV28 | 13 | TGTGCCAGTAGACAGGGGATAGTGAACACCATATATTTT | CASRQGIVNTIYF
once | TRBD2 | TRBJ2-1 | TRBV28 | 17 | TGTGCCAGCAGTTCGATAGCGGGAGGATCCCTTTGGAATGAGCAGTTCTTC | CASSSIAGGSLWNEQFF
- | - | TRBJ2-2 | TRBV11-3 | 14 | TGTGCCAGCAGCGGCGACTCGAACACCGGGGAGCTGTTTTTT | CASSGDSNTGELFF
- | - | TRBJ1-6 | TRBV10-3 | 12 | TGTGCCAGTCAGGGTCAGGATTCACCCCTCCACTTT | CASQGQDSPLHF
- | TRBD1 | TRBJ2-6 | TRBV10-3 | 15 | TGTGCCAACCAGGGGGCAGGATCTGGGGCCAACGTCCTGACTTTC | CANQGAGSGANVLTF
- | - | TRBJ2-1 | TRBV2 | 13 | TGTGCCAGCAGTGAGGCAGGGCCGGATGAGCAGTTCTTC | CASSEAGPDEQFF
- | - | TRBJ2-7 | TRBV3-1/TRBV3-2 | 15 | TGTGCCAGCAGCCAAGCCGGGACGGGGACCTACGAGCAGTACTTC | CASSQAGTGTYEQYF
- | TRBD2 | TRBJ2-7 | TRBV11-2 | 16 | TGTGCCAGCAGCCCGCCGGGACTAGCGGGAGGGTACGAGCAGTACTTC | CASSPPGLAGGYEQYF
- | - | TRBJ2-7 | TRBV2 | 15 | TGTGCCAGCAGTCCGGGACTCCTAACCTCCTACGAGCAGTACTTC | CASSPGLLTSYEQYF
few | - | TRBJ1-5 | TRBV4-1 | 14 | TGCGCCAGCAGCCAACCAGGGGCAGGCCAGCCCCAGCATTTT | CASSQPGAGQPQHF
- | - | TRBJ1-3 | TRBV7-2 | 17 | TGTGCCAGCAGCGCCCCGGGCAGTCTCCTCTCTGGAAACACCATATATTTT | CASSAPGSLLSGNTIYF
few | TRBD1 | TRBJ2-7 | TRBV7-8 | 15 | TGTGCCAGCAGCTTAGGACAGGGGAACTCATACGAGCAGTACTTC | CASSLGQGNSYEQYF
- | - | TRBJ2-3 | TRBV5-1 | 14 | TGCGCCAGCAGCTTGTTTACGGACACAGATACGCAGTATTTT | CASSLFTDTDTQYF
once | TRBD2 | TRBJ2-5 | TRBV28 | 15 | TGTGCCAGCAGTTCTATCACTAGCGGGCAAGAGACCCAGTACTTC | CASSSITSGQETQYF
- | - | TRBJ1-2 | TRBV29-1 | 13 | TGCAGCGTTTCGCAGGGGCCGGGCTATGGCTACACCTTC | CSVSQGPGYGYTF
- | - | TRBJ1-4 | TRBV19 | 14 | TGTGCCAGTAGTGGTGGGGGGGAGAATCGGAAACTGTTTTTT | CASSGGGENRKLFF
- | - | TRBJ2-5 | TRBV28 | 14 | TGTGCCAGCAGTTCCTCGGACCTCCAAGAGACCCAGTACTTC | CASSSSDLQETQYF
- | - | TRBJ1-6 | TRBV7-2 | 17 | TGTGCCAGCAGTTTGGGTTTCGGGACCCTCGAGGGTTCACCCCTCCACTTT | CASSLGFGTLEGSPLHF
- | - | TRBJ1-2 | TRBV5-5 | 16 | TGTGCCAGCAGCGTCCTACAGGGCCGGCCTAACTATGGCTACACCTTC | CASSVLQGRPNYGYTF
- | - | TRBJ1-5 | TRBV5-1 | 14 | TGCGCCAGCAGTTACTCTGGGATTAATCAGCCCCAGCATTTT | CASSYSGINQPQHF
- | - | TRBJ2-1 | TRBV28 | 13 | TGTGCCAGCAGTTTAGCGTCCTACAATGAGCAGTTCTTC | CASSLASYNEQFF
once | - | TRBJ1-5 | TRBV28 | 16 | TGTGCCAGCAGTTTAAAGTCCCGGAGGGGCAATCAGCCCCAGCATTTT | CASSLKSRRGNQPQHF
- | - | TRBJ1-2 | TRBV3-1/TRBV3-2 | 15 | TGTGCCAGCAGCCAAGGGCCCTCGGCGGCTTATGGCTACACCTTC | CASSQGPSAAYGYTF
- | - | TRBJ2-6 | TRBV6-2/TRBV6-3 | 18 | TGTGCCAGCAGCCTCGGGAAGACAGTACCCTCTGGGGCCAACGTCCTGACTTTC | CASSLGKTVPSGANVLTF